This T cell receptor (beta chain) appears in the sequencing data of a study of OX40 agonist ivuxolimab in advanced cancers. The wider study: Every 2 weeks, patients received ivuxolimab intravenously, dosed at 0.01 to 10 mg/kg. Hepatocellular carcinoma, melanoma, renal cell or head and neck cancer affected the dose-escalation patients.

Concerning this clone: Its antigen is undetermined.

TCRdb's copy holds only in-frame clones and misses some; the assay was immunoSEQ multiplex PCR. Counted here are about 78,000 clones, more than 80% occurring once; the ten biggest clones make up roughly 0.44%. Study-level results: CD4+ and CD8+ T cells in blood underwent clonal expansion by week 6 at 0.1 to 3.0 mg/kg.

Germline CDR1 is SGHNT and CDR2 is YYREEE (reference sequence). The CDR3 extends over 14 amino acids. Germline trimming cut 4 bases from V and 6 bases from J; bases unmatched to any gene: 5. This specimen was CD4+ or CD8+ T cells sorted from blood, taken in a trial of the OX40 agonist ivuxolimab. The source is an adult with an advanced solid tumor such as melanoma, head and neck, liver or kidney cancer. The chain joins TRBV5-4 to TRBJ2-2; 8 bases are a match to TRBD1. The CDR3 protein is CASSGRQGSGELFF. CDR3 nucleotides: TGTGCCAGCAGCGGCCGACAGGGGTCCGGGGAGCTGTTTTTT.